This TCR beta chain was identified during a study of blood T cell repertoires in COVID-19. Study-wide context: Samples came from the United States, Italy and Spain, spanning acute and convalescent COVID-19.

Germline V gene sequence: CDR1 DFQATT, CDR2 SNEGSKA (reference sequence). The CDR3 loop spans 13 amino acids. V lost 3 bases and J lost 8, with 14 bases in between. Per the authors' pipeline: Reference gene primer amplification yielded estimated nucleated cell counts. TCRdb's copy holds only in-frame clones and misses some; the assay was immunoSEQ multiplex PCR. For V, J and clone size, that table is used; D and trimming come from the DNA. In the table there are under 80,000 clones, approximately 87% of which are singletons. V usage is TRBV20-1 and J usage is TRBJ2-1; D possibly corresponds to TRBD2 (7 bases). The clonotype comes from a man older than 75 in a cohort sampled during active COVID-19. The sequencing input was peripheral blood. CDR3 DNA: TGCAGTGCTAGTCGGGGGGCCGTAGATGAGCAGTTCTTC. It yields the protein CSASRGAVDEQFF.